The 18 T cell receptor beta chains listed next were all sequenced from one sample in a study of cytomegalovirus exposure and HLA in healthy donors. PCR used 60 Vbeta primers and 13 Jbeta primers. TCRdb's table, derived via immunoSEQ multiplex PCR, lists solely in-frame clones and lacks some. Of around 130,000 clones in the sample, about 82% were seen once. What was sequenced was PBMCs. These TCRs come from a boy aged 5 to 17 in good health and CMV-seronegative.

The V and J genes are TRBV11-3 and TRBJ1-3, with a tentative D call TRBD1 (6 bases). CDR3 length: 15 amino acids. Trimming left V 8 bases short and J 1 base short, with 15 bases between. CDR1 is SGHNT and CDR2 is YENEEA in the germline V gene. The CDR3 reads CASENLGQSGNTIYF. The DNA of the CDR3 is TGTGCCAGCGAAAATTTGGGACAATCTGGAAACACCATATATTTT.

The V call is TRBV30, the J call TRBJ2-1, with unresolved D. In germline, CDR1 is GTSNPN, CDR2 SVGIG (reference sequence). The V gene lost 0 bases and the J gene lost 7 bases, with 10 bases spanning the gap. The CDR3 totals 13 residues. The CDR3 reads CAWSVNYGNEQFF. The CDR3 nucleotides are TGTGCCTGGAGTGTAAACTACGGGAATGAGCAGTTCTTC.

The chain couples TRBV2 to TRBJ2-3; TRBD2 matches at 11 bases. Looked up from germline, CDR1 is SNHLY and CDR2 is FYNNEI. The length of the CDR3 is 16 residues. V lost 3 bases and J lost 5; bases outside the gene matches: 7. The CDR3 sequence: CASSDGTSGGEDTQYF. For the CDR3, the DNA is TGTGCCAGCAGTGACGGGACTAGCGGAGGAGAAGATACGCAGTATTTT.

The V gene is TRBV6-5, the J gene TRBJ1-2; TRBD1 matches at 7 bases. Per germline, CDR1 MNHEY and CDR2 SVGAGI. The CDR3 runs to 13 residues. Trimming removed 3 bases from V and 7 bases from J; junction bases left unmatched: 5. The CDR3 region is CASSYSRGAGYTF. DNA of the CDR3: TGTGCCAGCAGTTATAGCAGGGGGGCTGGCTACACCTTC.

This chain links TRBV7-9 with TRBJ2-5; D gene ambiguous. Trimming cost V 4 bases and J 1 base, with 16 bases left between them. Germline CDR1 reads SEHNR; CDR2 reads FQNEAQ (reference sequence). CDR3 length equals 16 residues. CDR3 DNA sequence: TGTGCCAGCAGCTCGAGTAGATTATCACCCCAAGAGACCCAGTACTTC. Encoded protein: CASSSSRLSPQETQYF.

The J gene is TRBJ1-3, the V gene TRBV6-5; D remains ambiguous. Trimming cost V 7 bases and J 4 bases, with 11 bases left between them. The CDR3 has 13 amino acids. From germline, CDR1 is MNHEY and CDR2 SVGAGI. CDR3 in amino acids: CASTNPGGNTIYF. The CDR3 nucleotides read TGTGCCAGCACCAACCCGGGGGGAAACACCATATATTTT.

The CDR3 region is CASVATGMNTEAFF. The CDR3 bases are TGTGCCAGCGTTGCAACAGGGATGAACACTGAAGCTTTCTTT. V gene TRBV7-2 combines with J gene TRBJ1-1; D might be TRBD1 (6 bases). Trimming removed 8 bases at V and 0 bases at J, with 13 bases between. This CDR3 has 14 residues. Germline CDR1 and CDR2: SGHTA and FQGNSA.

The CDR3 protein is CASSLGSGGDHYGYTF. The CDR3 bases are TGTGCCAGCAGTTTGGGGAGCGGGGGAGATCACTATGGCTACACCTTC. The genes are TRBV27 and TRBJ1-2; a possible D gene is TRBD1 (5 bases). This CDR3 is 16 amino acids long. CDR1 and CDR2 from the germline V gene are MNHEY and SMNVEV (reference sequence). Trimming removed 3 bases from V and 3 bases from J, with 17 bases in between.

The rearrangement joins TRBV4-1 to TRBJ2-7; 7 bases fit TRBD2. Per germline, CDR1 MGHRA and CDR2 YSYEKL. CDR3 length: 14 residues. Unmatched junction bases numbered 5, after V lost 0 bases and J lost 6 bases. In DNA form, the CDR3 reads TGCGCCAGCAGCCAAGAACCCCCTAGCGGCGAGCAGTACTTC. The encoded protein is CASSQEPPSGEQYF.

The rearrangement uses TRBV5-1 and TRBJ2-1, with TRBD2 matching 11 bases. The V gene's germline CDR1 is SGHRS and CDR2 YFSETQ. CDR3 length: 20 amino acids. With 4 bases clipped from V and 0 bases from J, the junction kept 15 bases outside the gene matches. The CDR3 DNA reads TGCGCCAGCAGCCCGGGGCGGCTAGCGGGAGGCCGAAGCTCCTACAATGAGCAGTTCTTC. It specifies CASSPGRLAGGRSSYNEQFF.

This clone has more than one count but fewer than ten. The chain uses TRBV2 and TRBJ2-3, with D uncertain. V was shortened by 2 bases and J by 7 bases, with 4 bases between the two germline ends. This CDR3 has 11 residues. From germline, CDR1 is SNHLY and CDR2 FYNNEI. The CDR3 DNA follows: TGTGCCAGCAGTGAACTAAATACGCAGTATTTT. It translates to CASSELNTQYF.

The chain joins TRBV30 to TRBJ1-6; the D gene is possibly TRBD1 (5 bases). The CDR3 loop spans 14 amino acids. Trimming removed 5 bases from V and 10 bases from J, with 18 bases in between. CDR1 is GTSNPN and CDR2 is SVGIG in the germline V gene (reference sequence). This CDR3 reads CAWSHRDFLSPLHF. The CDR3 coding sequence is TGTGCCTGGTCACATCGGGACTTTTTGTCACCCCTCCACTTT.

The rearrangement joins TRBV11-2 to TRBJ2-1; 8 positions agree with TRBD2. This CDR3 spans 15 amino acids. Germline CDR1 reads SGHAT; CDR2 reads FQNNGV. The junction had 10 bases not matched to a gene; V was cut back by 5 bases and J by 7 bases. Here the CDR3 DNA reads TGTGCCAGCAGCCCCCGGACTAGCTGGTGGAATGAGCAGTTCTTC. It encodes CASSPRTSWWNEQFF.

The chain has TRBV6-6 and TRBJ1-2; D gene ambiguous. With 4 bases removed from V and 4 bases from J, the gap between germline ends came to 13 bases. This CDR3 comprises 14 residues. Per the germline V gene, CDR1 is MNHNY and CDR2 is SVGAGI (reference sequence). The CDR3 nucleotides are TGTGCCAGCAGTTCGAGGCTGGAGGGCTATGGCTACACCTTC. As protein: CASSSRLEGYGYTF.

This chain uses TRBV12-5 with TRBJ2-1; D may be TRBD2 (5 bases). This CDR3 has 14 amino acids. CDR1 is LGHNT and CDR2 is FRNRAP in the germline V gene. V shed 7 bases and J shed 12 bases, with 22 bases lying between them. CDR3 residues: CASADGEFRSRQFF. CDR3 in DNA: TGTGCTAGTGCCGATGGGGAGTTTAGATCTCGGCAGTTCTTC.

J is TRBJ2-2 and V is TRBV29-1, with a tentative D call TRBD1 (6 bases). Germline assignment: CDR1 SQVTM and CDR2 ANQGSEA. The CDR3 contains 12 residues. V lost 3 bases to trimming and J lost 7 bases, with 9 bases between them. Here the CDR3 reads CSVDQGGGELFF. Written as DNA, the CDR3 is TGCAGCGTTGATCAAGGGGGCGGGGAGCTGTTTTTT.

This clone came up a few times. The J gene is TRBJ2-2, the V gene TRBV15; 10 nucleotides line up with TRBD2. J lost 3 bases, V lost 4 bases, and 8 bases had no gene match. The CDR3 is 17 residues long. The germline gives CDR1 LNHNV, CDR2 YYDKDF (reference sequence). CDR3 DNA: TGTGCCACCAGCAAAAGCGGGAGGGCTATCGACACCGGGGAGCTGTTTTTT. This encodes CATSKSGRAIDTGELFF.

V is TRBV11-3 and J is TRBJ2-2, with 7 bases lining up with TRBD2. V lost 5 bases to trimming and J lost 7 bases; unmatched junction nucleotides: 10. This CDR3 has 15 amino acids. CDR1 and CDR2 from the germline V gene are SGHNT and YENEEA. The CDR3 is CASSPAGAPDGELFF. Written as DNA, the CDR3 is TGTGCCAGCAGCCCGGCGGGAGCTCCGGACGGGGAGCTGTTTTTT.